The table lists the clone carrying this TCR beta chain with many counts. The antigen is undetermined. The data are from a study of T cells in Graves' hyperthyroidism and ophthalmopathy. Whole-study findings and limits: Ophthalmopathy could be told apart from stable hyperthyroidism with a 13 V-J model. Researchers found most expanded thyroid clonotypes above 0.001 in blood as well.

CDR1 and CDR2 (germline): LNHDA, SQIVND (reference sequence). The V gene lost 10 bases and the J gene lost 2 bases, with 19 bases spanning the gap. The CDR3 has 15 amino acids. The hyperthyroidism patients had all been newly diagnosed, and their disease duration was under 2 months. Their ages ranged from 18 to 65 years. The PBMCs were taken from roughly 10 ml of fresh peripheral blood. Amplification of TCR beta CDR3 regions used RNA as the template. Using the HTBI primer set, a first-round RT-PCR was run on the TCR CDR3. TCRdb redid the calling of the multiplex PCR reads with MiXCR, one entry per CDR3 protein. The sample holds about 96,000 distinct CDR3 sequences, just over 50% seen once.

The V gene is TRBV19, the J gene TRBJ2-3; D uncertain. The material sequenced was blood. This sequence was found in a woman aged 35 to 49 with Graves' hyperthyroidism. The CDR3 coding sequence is TGTGCCACCCAAGAGGCCGGGTCGTACACAGATACGCAGTATTTT. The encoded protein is CATQEAGSYTDTQYF. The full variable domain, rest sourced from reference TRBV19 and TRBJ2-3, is DGGITQSPKYLFRKEGQNVTLSCEQNLNHDAMYWYRQDPGQGLRLIYYSQIVNDFQKGDIAEGYSVSREKKESFPLTVTSAQKNPTAFYLCATQEAGSYTDTQYFGPGTRLTVL.